This T cell receptor beta chain appears in the sequencing data of a study of human T cells and chemical hapten exposure. Across the study: On the upper back, patch tests were applied with 0.01% DPC and read at 6 days. Patients, predominantly female, presented with alopecia areata, totalis or universalis. Small pooled library volume differences mainly caused per-sample TCR yield variation.

Indicated time point: patch test 3, about 24 weeks after DPC sensitization. As for treatment: therapeutic diphenylcyclopropenone sensitization with weekly scalp DPC. Venepuncture was done earlier than the placement of each patch test. A single record per CDR3 protein comes from TCRdb applying MiXCR to the RACE reads. The data contain approximately 72,000 distinct CDR3 sequences, around 10% of them singletons. This clonotype came up many times. Trimming took 0 bases from V and 2 from J; bases not matched to a gene: 10. Germline V gives CDR1 DFQATT, CDR2 SNEGSKA (reference sequence). This CDR3 has 17 residues.

This clonotype was sampled from a woman aged 45-65 years with alopecia areata. Some clones in this sample may be carry-over from other donors' samples. The source material was whole blood, sampled in connection with sensitization to the hapten diphenylcyclopropenone (DPC). The gene calls are TRBV20-1 and TRBJ2-3, with 8 bases identical to TRBD2. The CDR3 DNA is TGCAGTGCTAGAGATAGAGTAGCGGGGACGATCACAGATACGCAGTATTTT. Its protein product is CSARDRVAGTITDTQYF.